Each of the 16 T cell receptor beta chains below was sequenced from the same sample in a study of T cell changes during pregnancy in multiple sclerosis. Libraries were prepared by immunoSEQ multiplex PCR; TCRdb keeps only in-frame clonotypes and omits some of them. The sample holds over 85,000 clones, roughly 90% seen once. This specimen was peripheral blood, taken in the first trimester of pregnancy. The receptors originated from a female donor in good health, enrolled as a control in a pregnancy study.

CDR3 sequence: CASGLTMGANTEAFF. CDR3 nucleotides: TGTGCTAGTGGTTTGACCATGGGAGCTAACACTGAAGCTTTCTTT. This chain connects TRBV12-5 to TRBJ1-1; D gene ambiguous. The CDR3 consists of 15 residues. CDR1 and CDR2 (germline): LGHNT, FRNRAP. The germline V and J ends were trimmed by 2 bases and 2 bases, with 12 bases remaining between them.

This rearrangement joins TRBV28 to TRBJ1-2, with a possible D match to TRBD1 (5 bases). Germline V gene sequence: CDR1 MDHEN, CDR2 SYDVKM. Deletions cut 2 bases from V and 4 bases from J, with 11 bases between. The CDR3 length is 14 residues. The CDR3 DNA follows: TGTGCCAGCAGTTTAGGTGGGACTGGCTATGGCTACACCTTC. Amino acids: CASSLGGTGYGYTF.

The gene calls are TRBV4-3 and TRBJ1-2; D remains unclear. Germline values: CDR1 LGHNA, CDR2 YSLEER. Trimming left V 0 bases short and J 4 bases short, with 12 bases between. The CDR3 is 15 residues long. CDR3 residues: CASSQESGEGYGYTF. CDR3 sequence (DNA): TGCGCCAGCAGCCAAGAATCCGGGGAGGGCTATGGCTACACCTTC.

The gene calls are TRBV7-3 and TRBJ1-1, with no clear D. The V gene lost 2 bases and the J gene lost 2 bases, with 6 bases spanning the gap. This CDR3 has 13 amino acids. Germline V gene sequence: CDR1 SGHTA, CDR2 FQGTGA. In DNA form, the CDR3 reads TGTGCCAGCAGCTTATTTTTAAACACTGAAGCTTTCTTT. This codes for CASSLFLNTEAFF. The full variable domain, rest sourced from reference TRBV7-3 and TRBJ1-1, is GAGVSQTPSNKVTEKGKYVELRCDPISGHTALYWYRQSLGQGPEFLIYFQGTGAADDSGLPNDRFFAVRPEGSVSTLKIQRTERGDSAVYLCASSLFLNTEAFFGQGTRLTVV.

This chain uses TRBV12-5 with TRBJ1-3, with 7 bases matching TRBD1. Germline assignment: CDR1 LGHNT and CDR2 FRNRAP. V shed 0 bases, J shed 0 bases, and the junction held 11 bases outside the gene matches. The CDR3 covers 19 residues. The CDR3 nucleotides are TGTGCTAGTGGTTTGGTCGTTGGGGGGACAGCGAGCTCTGGAAACACCATATATTTT. This codes for CASGLVVGGTASSGNTIYF.

This chain links TRBV19 with TRBJ1-6, with D tentatively TRBD1 (6 bases). V was pared by 5 bases and J by 11 bases, with 16 bases between. The CDR3 sequence is 14 residues long. CDR1 is LNHDA and CDR2 is SQIVND in the germline V gene (reference sequence). The CDR3 DNA sequence: TGTGCCAGTAGTTCCGGGACACCAACAACACCCCTCCACTTT. Its protein is CASSSGTPTTPLHF.

This chain links TRBV4-2 with TRBJ2-5; D not certain. This CDR3 contains 14 residues. V was pared by 4 bases and J by 5 bases, with 14 bases between. Per germline, CDR1 LGHNA and CDR2 YNFKEQ. This CDR3 reads CASSLSTQSETQYF. CDR3 nucleotide sequence: TGTGCCAGCAGCCTTTCCACCCAGTCGGAGACCCAGTACTTC.

The rearrangement links TRBV6-5 to TRBJ1-5, with 7 positions matching TRBD1. This CDR3 has 15 amino acids. CDR1 is MNHEY and CDR2 is SVGAGI in the germline V gene. V lost 5 bases and J lost 6; bases outside the gene matches: 10. CDR3 sequence reads: CASSPQGGFSQPQHF. The CDR3, as DNA: TGTGCCAGCAGTCCCCAGGGGGGCTTCAGTCAGCCCCAGCATTTT.

V gene TRBV9 combines with J gene TRBJ2-1; D is possibly TRBD1 (5 bases). CDR1 and CDR2 (germline): SGDLS, YYNGEE. The V end lost 3 bases, the J end lost 13 bases, and 11 bases lay between the germline ends. CDR3 length: 11 amino acids. The chain's CDR3 is CASSEGYRQFF. In nucleotides, the CDR3 is TGTGCCAGCAGCGAGGGGTATCGTCAGTTCTTC.

V usage is TRBV6-6 and J usage is TRBJ2-2; possibly TRBD1 for D (5 bases). Germline-derived CDR1 and CDR2 are MNHNY and SVGAGI (reference sequence). The CDR3 runs to 14 residues. V lost 7 bases and J lost 3, with 12 bases in between. CDR3 in amino acids: CASIRGRYTGELFF. CDR3 coding DNA: TGTGCCAGCATAAGGGGCCGATACACCGGGGAGCTGTTTTTT.

The chain has TRBV10-3 and TRBJ1-2; D unresolved. The CDR3 covers 12 residues. Germline V lookup: CDR1 ENHRY, CDR2 SYGVKD. The V end lost 6 bases, the J end lost 5 bases, and 10 bases lay between the germline ends. The CDR3 region is CAISAEVYGYTF. The CDR3 region has the DNA TGTGCCATCAGCGCGGAGGTTTATGGCTACACCTTC.

The genes are TRBV10-3 and TRBJ2-3; possibly TRBD2 for D (6 bases). V dropped 10 bases and J dropped 1 base, with 18 bases sitting between them. This CDR3 region has 15 residues. The germline CDR1 and CDR2 sequences are ENHRY and SYGVKD. The CDR3: CARSVSGGGTDTQYF. CDR3 nucleotide sequence: TGTGCCAGGTCGGTGAGCGGCGGGGGCACAGATACGCAGTATTTT.

The V and J genes are TRBV28 and TRBJ2-3; D may be TRBD2 (6 bases). Trimming took 11 bases from V and 6 from J, leaving 18 bases between them. Germline-derived CDR1 and CDR2 are MDHEN and SYDVKM. CDR3 size: 13 residues. The CDR3 DNA follows: TGTGCCGCGTCACACTTAGCGGCGGATACGCAGTATTTT. It yields the protein CAASHLAADTQYF.

The table lists this clone with a few counts. The V and J genes are TRBV6-5 and TRBJ1-5; a possible D gene is TRBD1 (5 bases). The CDR3 loop spans 12 amino acids. Germline V gene sequence: CDR1 MNHEY, CDR2 SVGAGI. Trimming removed 8 bases from V and 12 bases from J, with 17 bases in between. The CDR3 nucleotides are TGTGCCAGCGGTTCGGACATAACCTACCAGCATTTT. Protein: CASGSDITYQHF.

The chain joins TRBV5-1 to TRBJ2-7; D remains unclear. Germline loops: CDR1 SGHRS, CDR2 YFSETQ. The V gene lost 0 bases and the J gene lost 3 bases, with 13 bases spanning the gap. This CDR3 is 15 amino acids long. CDR3 amino acids: CASSLASGQIYEQYF. In DNA form, the CDR3 reads TGCGCCAGCAGCTTGGCCTCTGGGCAGATCTACGAGCAGTACTTC.

The chain couples TRBV27 to TRBJ1-2; D uncertain. The V end lost 4 bases, the J end lost 4 bases, and 10 bases lay between the germline ends. This CDR3 is 13 amino acids long. Germline assignment: CDR1 MNHEY and CDR2 SMNVEV (reference sequence). CDR3 DNA sequence: TGTGCCAGCAGTTCAGCGGGCCCCTATGGCTACACCTTC. It specifies CASSSAGPYGYTF.